This T cell receptor (beta chain) was recovered during a study of blood T cell repertoires in COVID-19 (dated by TCRdb to about 2020). Study-wide context: Collaborator samples came from the United States, Italy and Spain and covered acute and convalescent phases of COVID-19. Where available, HLA class I and class II types were obtained from metadata supplied by the sample provider rather than from assay-based typing. The material from the prospective study consisted of cDNA or gDNA derived from T cells, B-cell-depleted T cells, or PBMCs. The dataset comprised deeply sampled blood TCRbeta repertoires from subjects exposed to, actively infected with, or recovered from COVID-19. The samples were drawn from two sources: the first 160 participants of the ongoing ImmuneRACE study, and 950 to 1,500 subjects contributed by 6 global collaborators. The repertoires were released in a freely available public database meant as a resource for research on the immune response to SARS-CoV-2. A de-identified subject ID, COVID-19 status, age in years and sex were almost always included in the sample metadata.

TCRbeta CDR3 regions were amplified from genomic DNA using the immunoSEQ Assay, a bias-controlled multiplex PCR. In the source study's methods: Within the assay, amplification of reference gene primers was used to estimate how many nucleated cells each sample contained. To quantify the absolute abundance of each unique TCRbeta CDR3 rearrangement, sequence reads were collapsed and filtered. For each sample, productive Simpson clonality was calculated by taking the square root of Simpson's diversity index across productive rearrangements. The source is immuneACCESS, and TCRdb retained only in-frame sequences with V and J called. Part of the clones is not carried over; for the studies checked, unresolved V genes explain less than half of this, and the remainder is unexplained. The V and J calls and clone size are taken from that table; D and trimming were inferred from the DNA. The sample table lists about 260,000 clones, about 89% of them with a count of one. Of the sample, approximately 1.5% is held by the ten largest clones.

What the authors observed across the whole study: How much clinical and demographic metadata was included differed by source and by participant, and the metadata was provided uncurated.

The CDR3 starts with the cysteine, ends with the phenylalanine, and has 15 residues. Only CDR3 DNA is held: 45 bases, read in frame from base 1. From the germline V gene (reference sequence), CDR1 is SEHNR and CDR2 is FQNEAQ. V is pared back by 3 bases and J by 8 bases, with 14 bases lying between the germline termini. Note on this clone: Its antigen is currently not known. No base quality values were provided; no much bigger clone lies one nucleotide off.

A second Seattle source provided samples from volunteer blood donors who had recovered from COVID-19. Collaborating institutions collected whole blood in K2EDTA tubes following their own protocols. For TCRbeta analysis, collaborator samples were shipped as frozen whole blood, as isolated PBMCs, or as DNA extracted from either sample type. Sequences were obtained from peripheral blood. This clonotype was sampled from a woman aged 40 to 49 who had recovered from COVID-19. The chain is assembled from TRBV7-9 and TRBJ1-6; the D gene is not confidently resolved. The base sequence is TGTGCCAGCAGCTTTGGCTCCACATGGCATTCACCCCTCCACTTT. This yields the protein CASSFGSTWHSPLHF.